This TCR beta chain was observed in a study of T cell responses to AZD1222 COVID-19 vaccine (dated by TCRdb to about 2021). About the study as a whole: A total of under 250 trial participants underwent TCR sequencing, of whom about 210 had received two doses of AZD1222 and around 26 had received two doses of the MenACWY control vaccine. Trial participants were enrolled into age subgroups of 18-55, 56-69 and 70-plus years, which contained 148, 28 and 57 TCR-sequenced participants, respectively. Overall study results and their limits: In the small 56-69-year group, the increase in depth fell short of significance, most likely because of low power. Epitopes outside the regions mutated in the B.1.351 and B.1.1.7 variants were reportedly recognized by nearly half of the unique spike-specific TCRs. After two AZD1222 doses, spike-specific TCR breadth and depth were significantly higher than at day 0 and than in MenACWY recipients. Conclusions about previously exposed vaccinees were limited because only six AZD1222 recipients were SARS-CoV-2 seropositive at baseline. Because no day 14 peak-response samples were available, the repertoires could be characterized only after the peak T cell response. Participants were mostly white British and included more females than males, and it was suggested by the authors that clonal diversity may have been underestimated. Vaccine-associated CD4 TCRs spanned the whole spike protein, with dominant responses in regions 160-218 and 743-854.

This clone was seen only once. Its recognized antigen is unknown. Base qualities are not recorded, but no much larger clone differs from it by a single base. The CDR3 regions of human TCRbeta chains were analyzed by immunosequencing. In the original analysis: Repertoire TCRs were matched against a reference library of SARS-CoV-2-specific TCRs generated with the MIRA antigen-specificity platform. Breadth was defined as the fraction of unique TCRs that were SARS-CoV-2-associated, and depth was defined as the fraction of total T cells that were SARS-CoV-2-associated. Using the MIRA data, every spike-specific TCR was mapped to the spike region that the TCR reacted to and assigned to either a CD4 or a CD8 class. Log10-transformed breadth and depth values were compared by one-way ANOVA with Sidak's multiple comparisons tests. The table comes from immuneACCESS by way of TCRdb, which keeps in-frame sequences with V and J called. Part of the clones is missing from these tables; in studies checked, under half for an unresolved V gene and the rest for unknown reasons. V and J calls and clone size are as listed in that table; D and trimming were resolved from the DNA. Here the sample has 100,000 to 150,000 clones; less than 95% occur a single time. The ten largest clones capture 4.4% of the sample.

Trimming removed 0 bases from V and 4 bases from J, leaving 16 bases between the germline ends. The CDR3 goes from the cysteine to the phenylalanine over 16 residues. Only the CDR3 portion is preserved as DNA: 48 bases, with reading frame beginning at the first base. From a lookup of the germline V gene, CDR1 and CDR2 are SGHTS and YDEGEE. This sample's time point label indicates: baseline before first vaccination. Reading the label with the study, this specimen's treatment or condition is: meningococcal conjugate vaccine given as trial control. Vaccinee samples came from UK trials COV001 and COV002, including a single-blind randomized controlled phase 2/3 trial of AZD1222 (ChAdOx1 nCoV-19) in healthy adults. For TCRbeta chain sequencing, PBMC samples from trial participants were taken at day 0 and at day 28 after the second dose.

Source: peripheral blood, taken on day 0 of MenACWY control vaccination. The chain is made from TRBV5-8 and TRBJ2-5; no D gene is confidently identified. The receptor's source is an adult in good health. The CDR3 reads as follows: CASSLAAGTLGETQYF. The nucleotides read TGTGCCAGCAGCTTGGCCGCAGGTACTCTGGGAGAGACCCAGTACTTC.